This T cell receptor beta chain was profiled in a study of T cell responses to AZD1222 COVID-19 vaccine. Broader study findings: Spike-wide coverage was observed for vaccine-associated CD4 TCRs, with dominant responses at 160-218 and 743-854. Baseline antibody screening turned up just a handful of seropositive AZD1222 recipients. Repertoires were obtained solely post-peak T cell response.

Method: immunoSEQ multiplex PCR; TCRdb's copy keeps in-frame clones and lacks some. The sample includes about 150,000 clones, 93% of them seen just once. A word on this clone: Its specificity is unknown.

V was cut by 5 bases and J by 2 bases, with 7 bases left in between. This CDR3 has 13 amino acids. Germline lookup yields CDR1 MNHEY and CDR2 SVGEGT. This specimen consisted of peripheral blood, obtained on day 0 of AZD1222 vaccination. This clonotype was sampled from an adult in good health. V and J are TRBV6-2 or TRBV6-3 and TRBJ2-1; D unresolved. In DNA, the CDR3 is TGTGCCAGCAGTCTTGGAGCCTACAATGAGCAGTTCTTC. Translation gives CASSLGAYNEQFF.